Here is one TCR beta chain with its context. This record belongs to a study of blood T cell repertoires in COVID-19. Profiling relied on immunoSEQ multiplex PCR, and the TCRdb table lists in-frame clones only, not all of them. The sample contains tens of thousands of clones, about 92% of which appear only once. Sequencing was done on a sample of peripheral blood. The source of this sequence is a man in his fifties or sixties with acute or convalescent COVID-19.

DNA of the CDR3: TGTGCCAGCAGTTTAAGGTCCCGGAGACTGTCACCCCTCCACTTT. Its translation: CASSLRSRRLSPLHF. This chain links TRBV27 with TRBJ1-6; D remains unclear. The germline V and J ends were trimmed by 2 bases and 10 bases, with 15 bases remaining between them. Per germline, CDR1 MNHEY and CDR2 SMNVEV (reference sequence). There are 15 residues in the CDR3.